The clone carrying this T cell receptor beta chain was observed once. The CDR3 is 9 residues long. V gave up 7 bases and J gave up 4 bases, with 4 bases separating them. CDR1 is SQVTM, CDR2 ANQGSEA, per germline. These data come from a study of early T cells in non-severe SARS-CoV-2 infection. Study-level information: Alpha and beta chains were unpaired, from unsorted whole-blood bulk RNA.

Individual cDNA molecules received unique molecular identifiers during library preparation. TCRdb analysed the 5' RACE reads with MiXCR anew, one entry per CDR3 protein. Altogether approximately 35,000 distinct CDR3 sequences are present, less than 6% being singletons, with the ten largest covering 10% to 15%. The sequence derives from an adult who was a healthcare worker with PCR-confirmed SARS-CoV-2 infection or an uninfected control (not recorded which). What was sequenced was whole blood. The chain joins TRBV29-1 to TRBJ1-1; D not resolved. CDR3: CSETTEAFF. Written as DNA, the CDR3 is TGCAGCGAAACCACTGAAGCTTTCTTT.